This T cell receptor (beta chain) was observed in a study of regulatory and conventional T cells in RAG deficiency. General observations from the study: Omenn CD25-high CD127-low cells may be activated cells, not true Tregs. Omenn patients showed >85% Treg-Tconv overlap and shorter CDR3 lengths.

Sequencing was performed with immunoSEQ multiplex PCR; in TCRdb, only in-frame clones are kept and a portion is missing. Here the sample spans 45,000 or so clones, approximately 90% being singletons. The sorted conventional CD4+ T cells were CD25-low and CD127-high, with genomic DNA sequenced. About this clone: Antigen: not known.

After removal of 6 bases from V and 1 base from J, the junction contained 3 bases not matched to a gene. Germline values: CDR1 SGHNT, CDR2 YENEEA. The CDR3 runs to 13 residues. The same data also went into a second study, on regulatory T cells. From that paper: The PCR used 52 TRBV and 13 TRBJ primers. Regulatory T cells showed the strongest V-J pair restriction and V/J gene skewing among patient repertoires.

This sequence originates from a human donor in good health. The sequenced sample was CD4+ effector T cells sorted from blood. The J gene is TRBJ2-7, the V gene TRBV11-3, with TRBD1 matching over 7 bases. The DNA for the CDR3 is TGTGCCAGCAGTGGCAGGGGGTCCTACGAGCAGTACTTC. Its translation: CASSGRGSYEQYF.